This T cell receptor beta chain was sequenced in a study of cytomegalovirus exposure and HLA in healthy donors. 60 Vbeta and 13 Jbeta primers were used in PCR. The repertoire was sequenced with immunoSEQ multiplex PCR; TCRdb's copy has only in-frame clones and lacks some. This table holds approximately 100,000 clones, about two thirds found once. Study-wide findings and caveats: 87-base-pair reads could not separate some V segments, including TRBV6-2 and TRBV6-3. In a later analysis, DRB1 alleles had the most associated TCRs; HLA-C alleles the fewest.

This clone was detected only a few times. Antigen specificity is unknown. The CDR3 has 15 amino acids. The genes are TRBV21-1 and TRBJ1-2; the table's D call of TRBD1 was not tested on the DNA. TRBV21-1 is given as a pseudogene. Sequenced input: PBMCs. The sequence was obtained from a boy between 5 and 17 years old in good health and CMV-seronegative. The CDR3 DNA reads TGTGCCAGCAGCAAAGCGCTACAGGGGGCGCGCGGCTACACCTTC. Translating gives CASSKALQGARGYTF.